The T cell receptor beta chain described here comes from a study of T cell changes during pregnancy in multiple sclerosis (dated by TCRdb to the late 2010s). Background for the entire study: Changes in the T cell repertoire over the course of pregnancy were examined in this study in women with multiple sclerosis.

The cysteine opens and the phenylalanine closes a CDR3 of 12 amino acids. Solely the CDR3 DNA is kept, with 36 bases framed from the first base. The CDR1 and CDR2 encoded by the germline V gene are SNHLY and FYNNEI. V is cut by 6 bases and J by 13 bases, and the space between the germline ends is 18 bases. This clone has a handful of counts. What antigen it recognizes has not been identified. No much larger clonotype is one base removed from it; base qualities were not supplied. Library creation used the immunoSEQ multiplex PCR assay. The table comes from immuneACCESS by way of TCRdb, which keeps in-frame sequences with V and J called. Part of the clones is missing from these tables; in studies checked, under half for an unresolved V gene and the rest for unknown reasons. The sample table records 30,000 to 40,000 clones; around 90% of these occur just once. Jointly, the top ten make up 0.57% of the sample.

The sequence was collected from a female donor with multiple sclerosis, enrolled in a pregnancy study. The sequence is built from TRBV2 and TRBJ1-1; the D gene is perhaps TRBD1, on 6 matching bases. The sample was CD4+ T cells from peripheral blood mononuclear cells, taken in the second trimester of pregnancy. The CDR3 has the sequence CASRDSGDPGFF. Here is the DNA: TGTGCCAGCAGGGACAGTGGGGATCCCGGTTTCTTT. With the rest looked up from the reference TRBV2 and TRBJ1-1 genes rather than sequenced, the full variable domain is EPEVTQTPSHQVTQMGQEVILRCVPISNHLYFYWYRQILGQKVEFLVSFYNNEISEKSEIFDDQFSVERPDGSNFTLKIRSTKLEDSAMYFCASRDSGDPGFFGQGTRLTVV.